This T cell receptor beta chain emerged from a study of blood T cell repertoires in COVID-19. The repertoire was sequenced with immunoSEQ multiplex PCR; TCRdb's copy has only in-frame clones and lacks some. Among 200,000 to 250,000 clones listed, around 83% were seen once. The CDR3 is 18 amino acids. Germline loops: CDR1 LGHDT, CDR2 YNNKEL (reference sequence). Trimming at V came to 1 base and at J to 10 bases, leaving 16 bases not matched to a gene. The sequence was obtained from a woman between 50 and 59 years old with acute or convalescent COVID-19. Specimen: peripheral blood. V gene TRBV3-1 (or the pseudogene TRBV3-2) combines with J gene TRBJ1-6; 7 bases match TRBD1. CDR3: CASSQGPGGKIGRSPLHF. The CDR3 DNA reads TGTGCCAGCAGCCAAGGTCCAGGGGGGAAGATTGGCAGGTCACCCCTCCACTTT.